The entry below describes one T cell receptor beta chain. Its antigen is currently unknown. The data derive from a study of vaccination and CD4 T cells after COVID-19. For the study at large: Participants were administered two doses of either the BNT162b2 or the mRNA-1273 vaccine. Convalescent patients gave post-COVID blood a median roughly 96 days post-diagnosis, range 35 to 161. Overall study findings and caveats: It was observed that, in convalescent patients, a median approximately 90% of reactive clones arose only post-vaccination.

TCRdb reprocessed the PCR reads with MiXCR, giving one entry per CDR3 protein. This sample has 20,000 to 25,000 distinct CDR3 sequences, with about 60% found just once. There are 16 residues in the CDR3. The V gene end was trimmed by 1 base and the J gene end by 9 bases; junction bases not matched to a gene: 12. Germline V gene lookup returns CDR1 LNHDA and CDR2 SQIVND (reference sequence). The sequenced sample was CD4+ T cells from blood, obtained before SARS-CoV-2 vaccination. The sequence was collected from a human donor who had recovered from COVID-19. The chain is built from TRBV19 and TRBJ2-5; 9 nucleotides align to TRBD2. The CDR3 nucleotides are TGTGCCAGTAGTATAGCGACTAGCGGAGGTCCGTTATCCCAGTACTTC. This encodes CASSIATSGGPLSQYF.